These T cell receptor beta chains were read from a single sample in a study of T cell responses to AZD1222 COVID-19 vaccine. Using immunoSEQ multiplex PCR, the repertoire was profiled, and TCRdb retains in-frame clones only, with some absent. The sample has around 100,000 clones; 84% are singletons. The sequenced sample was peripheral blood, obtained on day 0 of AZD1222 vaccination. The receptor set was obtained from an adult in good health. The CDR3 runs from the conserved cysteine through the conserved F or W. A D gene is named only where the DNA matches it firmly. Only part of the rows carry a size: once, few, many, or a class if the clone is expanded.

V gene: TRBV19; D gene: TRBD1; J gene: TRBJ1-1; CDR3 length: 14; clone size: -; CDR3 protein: CASSTTGGYTEAFF; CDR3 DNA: TGTGCCAGTAGTACTACAGGGGGCTATACTGAAGCTTTCTTT
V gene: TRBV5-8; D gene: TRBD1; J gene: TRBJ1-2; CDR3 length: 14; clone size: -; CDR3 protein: CASSVNRGRDGYTF; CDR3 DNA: TGTGCCAGCAGCGTTAACAGGGGGCGAGATGGCTACACCTTC
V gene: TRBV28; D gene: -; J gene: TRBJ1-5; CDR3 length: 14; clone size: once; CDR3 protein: CASGQLLSNQPQHF; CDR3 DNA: TGTGCCAGCGGACAGCTTTTGAGCAATCAGCCCCAGCATTTT
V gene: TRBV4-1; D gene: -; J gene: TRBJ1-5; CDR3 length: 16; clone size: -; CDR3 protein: CASSLNGVSSNQPQHF; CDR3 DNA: TGCGCCAGCAGCCTAAACGGAGTCTCTAGCAATCAGCCCCAGCATTTT
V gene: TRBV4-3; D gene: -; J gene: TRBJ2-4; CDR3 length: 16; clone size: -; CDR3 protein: CASSQDPTTRGATQYF; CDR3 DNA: TGCGCCAGCAGCCAAGATCCAACAACTAGGGGGGCCACTCAGTACTTC
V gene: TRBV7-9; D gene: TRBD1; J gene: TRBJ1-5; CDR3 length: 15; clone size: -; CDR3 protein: CASSERTGRGEPQHF; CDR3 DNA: TGTGCCAGCAGCGAAAGGACAGGGAGAGGGGAGCCCCAGCATTTT
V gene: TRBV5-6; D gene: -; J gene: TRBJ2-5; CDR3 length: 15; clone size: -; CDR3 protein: CASKILSGSQETQYF; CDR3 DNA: TGTGCCAGCAAGATACTTAGCGGTTCACAAGAGACCCAGTACTTC
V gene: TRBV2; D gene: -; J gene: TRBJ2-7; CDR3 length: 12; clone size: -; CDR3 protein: CASSALVDEQYF; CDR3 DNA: TGTGCCAGCAGTGCGCTTGTTGACGAGCAGTACTTC
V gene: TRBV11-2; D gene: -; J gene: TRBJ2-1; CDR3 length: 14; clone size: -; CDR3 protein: CASSGRTISNEQFF; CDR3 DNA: TGTGCCAGCAGCGGGCGGACAATAAGCAATGAGCAGTTCTTC
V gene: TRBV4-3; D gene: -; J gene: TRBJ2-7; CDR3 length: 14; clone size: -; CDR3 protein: CASSQERSAYEQYF; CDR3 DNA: TGCGCCAGCAGCCAAGAGCGGTCAGCCTACGAGCAGTACTTC
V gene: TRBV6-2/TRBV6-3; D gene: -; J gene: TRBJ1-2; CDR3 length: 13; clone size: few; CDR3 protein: CASSYSIVGGYTF; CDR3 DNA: TGTGCCAGCAGTTACTCCATAGTTGGAGGCTACACCTTC
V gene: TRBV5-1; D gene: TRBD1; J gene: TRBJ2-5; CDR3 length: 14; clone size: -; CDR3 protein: CASSHGDSQETQYF; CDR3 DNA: TGCGCCAGCAGCCACGGGGACAGCCAGGAGACCCAGTACTTC
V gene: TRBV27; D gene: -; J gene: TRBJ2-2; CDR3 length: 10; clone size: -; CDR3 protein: CASCRGELFF; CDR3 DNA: TGTGCCAGCTGTCGCGGGGAGCTGTTTTTT
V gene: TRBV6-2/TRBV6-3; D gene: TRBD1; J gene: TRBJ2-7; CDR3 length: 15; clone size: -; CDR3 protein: CASSSLDRGIYEQYF; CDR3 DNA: TGTGCCAGCAGCTCCTTGGACAGGGGCATCTACGAGCAGTACTTC
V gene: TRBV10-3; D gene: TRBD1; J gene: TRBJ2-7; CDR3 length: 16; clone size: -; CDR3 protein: CAISDQQGQAHYEQYF; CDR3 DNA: TGTGCCATCAGTGACCAGCAAGGACAGGCCCACTACGAGCAGTACTTC
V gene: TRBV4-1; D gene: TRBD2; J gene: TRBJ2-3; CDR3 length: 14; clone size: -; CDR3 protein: CASSRAGGTDTQYF; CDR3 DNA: TGCGCCAGCAGTCGGGCGGGGGGCACAGATACGCAGTATTTT
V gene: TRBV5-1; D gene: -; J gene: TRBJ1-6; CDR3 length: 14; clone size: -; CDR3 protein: CASSLGGRESPLHF; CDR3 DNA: TGCGCCAGCAGCTTGGGGGGCAGGGAATCACCCCTCCACTTT
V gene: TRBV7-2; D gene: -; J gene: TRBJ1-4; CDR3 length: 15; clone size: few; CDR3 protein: CASSPFYGVNEKLFF; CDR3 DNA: TGTGCCAGCAGCCCCTTCTACGGAGTTAATGAAAAACTGTTTTTT
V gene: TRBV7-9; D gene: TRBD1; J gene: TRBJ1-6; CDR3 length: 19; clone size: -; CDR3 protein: CASSLDSGTGGSWDSPLHF; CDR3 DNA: TGTGCCAGCAGCTTAGATTCCGGGACAGGGGGCAGCTGGGATTCACCCCTCCACTTT
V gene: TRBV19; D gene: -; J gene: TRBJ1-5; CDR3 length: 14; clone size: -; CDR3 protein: CASRDINPNQPQHF; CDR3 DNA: TGTGCCAGTAGGGACATAAACCCCAATCAGCCCCAGCATTTT
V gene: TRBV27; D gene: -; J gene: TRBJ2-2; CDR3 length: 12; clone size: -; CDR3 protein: CASRTGPSRLFF; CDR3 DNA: TGTGCCAGCAGAACCGGGCCAAGTAGGCTGTTTTTT
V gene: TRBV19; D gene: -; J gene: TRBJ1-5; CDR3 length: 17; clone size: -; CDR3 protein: CASTSSRAGSSNQPQHF; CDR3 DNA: TGTGCCAGTACCTCAAGCAGGGCGGGTTCGAGCAATCAGCCCCAGCATTTT
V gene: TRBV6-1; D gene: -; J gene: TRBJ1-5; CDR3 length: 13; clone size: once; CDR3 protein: CASSDGRAQPQHF; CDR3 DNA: TGTGCCAGCAGTGATGGCAGGGCCCAGCCCCAGCATTTT
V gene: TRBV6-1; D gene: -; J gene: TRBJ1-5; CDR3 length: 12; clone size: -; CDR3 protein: CASSDGRQPQHF; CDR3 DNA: TGTGCCAGCAGTGACGGAAGGCAGCCCCAGCATTTT
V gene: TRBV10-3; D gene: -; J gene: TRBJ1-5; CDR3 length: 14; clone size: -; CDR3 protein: CATSGVQGSQPQHF; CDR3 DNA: TGTGCCACCTCTGGGGTACAGGGTAGTCAGCCCCAGCATTTT
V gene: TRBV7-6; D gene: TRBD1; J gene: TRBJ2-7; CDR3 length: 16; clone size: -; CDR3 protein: CASSLNPGQGAYEQYF; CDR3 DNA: TGTGCCAGCAGCTTGAACCCGGGACAGGGAGCTTACGAGCAGTACTTC
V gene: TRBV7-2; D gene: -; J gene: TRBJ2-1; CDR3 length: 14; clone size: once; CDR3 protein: CASSPPKGYNEQFF; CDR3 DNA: TGTGCCAGCAGCCCCCCTAAAGGCTACAATGAGCAGTTCTTC
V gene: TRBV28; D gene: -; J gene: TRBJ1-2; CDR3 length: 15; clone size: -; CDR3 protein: CASSSLGWYNYGYTF; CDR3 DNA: TGTGCCAGCAGTTCATTGGGGTGGTACAACTATGGCTACACCTTC
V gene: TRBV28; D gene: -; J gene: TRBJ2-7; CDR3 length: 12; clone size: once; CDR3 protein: CASSSTQYEQYF; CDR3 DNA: TGTGCCAGCAGTTCCACACAGTACGAGCAGTACTTC
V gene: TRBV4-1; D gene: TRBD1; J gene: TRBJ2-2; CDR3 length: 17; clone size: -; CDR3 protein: CASSPRTGPRNTGELFF; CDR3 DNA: TGCGCCAGCAGCCCACGGACAGGGCCAAGGAACACCGGGGAGCTGTTTTTT
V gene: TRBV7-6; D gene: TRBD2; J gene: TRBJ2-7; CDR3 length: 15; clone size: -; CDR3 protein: CASSLLAGGSYEQYF; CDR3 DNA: TGTGCCAGCAGCTTATTAGCGGGAGGCTCCTACGAGCAGTACTTC
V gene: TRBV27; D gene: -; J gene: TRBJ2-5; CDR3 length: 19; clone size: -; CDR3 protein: CASSFKSVQLRQTQETQYF; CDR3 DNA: TGTGCCAGCAGTTTTAAATCCGTTCAGCTCCGACAAACCCAAGAGACCCAGTACTTC
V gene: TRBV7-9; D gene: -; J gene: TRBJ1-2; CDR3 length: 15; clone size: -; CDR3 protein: CASSVTTASGYGYTF; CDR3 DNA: TGTGCCAGCAGCGTCACGACAGCCTCAGGCTATGGCTACACCTTC
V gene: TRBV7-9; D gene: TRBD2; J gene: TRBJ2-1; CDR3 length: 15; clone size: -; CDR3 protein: CASRGLARGGNEQFF; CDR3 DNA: TGTGCCAGCAGAGGACTAGCTCGAGGGGGCAATGAGCAGTTCTTC
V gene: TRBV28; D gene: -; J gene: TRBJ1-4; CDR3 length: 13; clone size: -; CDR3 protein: CASIRDTHGELFF; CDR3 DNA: TGTGCCAGCATCCGGGACACCCACGGGGAACTGTTTTTT
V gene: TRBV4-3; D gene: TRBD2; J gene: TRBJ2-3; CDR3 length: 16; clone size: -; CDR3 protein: CASSQEFTGGGDTQYF; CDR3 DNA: TGCGCCAGCAGCCAAGAATTTACCGGGGGGGGAGATACGCAGTATTTT
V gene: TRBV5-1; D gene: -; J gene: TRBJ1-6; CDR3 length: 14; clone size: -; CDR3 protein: CASSWGTPNSPLHF; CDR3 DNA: TGCGCCAGCAGCTGGGGGACACCTAATTCACCCCTCCACTTT
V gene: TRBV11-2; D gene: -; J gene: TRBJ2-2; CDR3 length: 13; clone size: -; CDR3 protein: CASSSEGVGELFF; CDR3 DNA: TGTGCCAGCAGCTCTGAAGGGGTCGGGGAGCTGTTTTTT
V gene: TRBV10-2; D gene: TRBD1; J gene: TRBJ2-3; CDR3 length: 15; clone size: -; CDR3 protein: CASAPDRVTTDTQYF; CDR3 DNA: TGCGCCAGCGCCCCGGACAGGGTCACAACAGATACGCAGTATTTT
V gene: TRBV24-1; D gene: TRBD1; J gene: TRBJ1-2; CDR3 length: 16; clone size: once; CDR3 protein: CATSDFSSGMTGRYTF; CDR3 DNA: TGTGCCACCAGTGATTTTTCAAGTGGTATGACAGGGCGCTACACCTTC
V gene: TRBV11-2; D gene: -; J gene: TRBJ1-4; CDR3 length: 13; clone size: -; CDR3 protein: CASSLTTNEKLFF; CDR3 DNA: TGTGCCAGCAGCTTGACAACTAATGAAAAACTGTTTTTT
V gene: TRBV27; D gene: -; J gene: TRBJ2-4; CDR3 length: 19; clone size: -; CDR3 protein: CASSLRAQAGNRGRNIQYF; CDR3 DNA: TGTGCCAGCAGTTTAAGGGCCCAGGCGGGGAACCGCGGTAGAAACATTCAGTACTTC
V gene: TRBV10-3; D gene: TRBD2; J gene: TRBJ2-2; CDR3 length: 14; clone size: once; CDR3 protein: CAIGVLADTGELFF; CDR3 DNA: TGTGCCATCGGAGTACTAGCGGACACCGGGGAGCTGTTTTTT